This passage covers 11 T cell receptor beta chains from one sample sequenced in a study of blood T cells in healthy people across ages. A second about 6 to 12 cycle PCR used barcoded and J-beta primers. TCRdb ran MiXCR on the 5' RACE reads and lists one entry per CDR3 protein. The sample has about 1.8 million distinct CDR3 sequences, about 49% seen once. Sequencing used blood. The origin of the receptors is a woman in her 40s in good health.

This clonotype occurred a few times. This chain links TRBV20-1 with TRBJ2-1, with 9 bases aligning to TRBD2. Unmatched junction bases numbered 8, after V lost 3 bases and J lost 2 bases. The CDR3 is 16 amino acids. Germline V CDR1 and CDR2: DFQATT, SNEGSKA (reference sequence). The CDR3 here is CSASPIAGGPYNEQFF. Here the CDR3 DNA reads TGCAGTGCTAGTCCCATCGCGGGGGGGCCCTACAATGAGCAGTTCTTC.

This clonotype occurred a few times. V and J are TRBV20-1 and TRBJ1-1, with 7 nucleotides matching TRBD1. Germline assignment: CDR1 DFQATT and CDR2 SNEGSKA (reference sequence). Trimming at V came to 1 base and at J to 2 bases, leaving 1 base not matched to a gene. The CDR3 spans 13 residues. CDR3 loop: CSARGDSNTEAFF. The CDR3 coding sequence is TGCAGTGCTAGAGGGGACAGTAACACTGAAGCTTTCTTT.

This clonotype was picked up a small number of times. The rearrangement links TRBV12-3 or TRBV12-4 to TRBJ2-5, with D possibly matching TRBD2 (5 bases). CDR3 size: 14 residues. Trimming removed 4 bases from V and 5 bases from J, with 14 bases in between. CDR3 loop: CASSSSSVWETQYF. CDR3 nucleotide sequence: TGTGCCAGCAGTTCCAGTAGCGTTTGGGAGACCCAGTACTTC.

The chain recombines TRBV5-6 with TRBJ2-1, with 14 bases lining up with TRBD2. V lost 0 bases and J lost 8; bases outside the gene matches: 7. This CDR3 region has 17 residues. The germline gives CDR1 SGHDT, CDR2 YYEEEE. As DNA, the CDR3 is TGTGCCAGCAGCTTGGAGACTAGCGGGGGGGCTTTAGATGAGCAGTTCTTC. It yields the protein CASSLETSGGALDEQFF.

The genes are TRBV11-2 and TRBJ2-1; either TRBD1 or TRBD2 may supply D (5 bases each). The CDR3 totals 16 residues. V dropped 5 bases and J dropped 8 bases, with 22 bases sitting between them. The germline CDR1 and CDR2 sequences are SGHAT and FQNNGV. The CDR3 spells CASSPYSGTVTYEQFF. The CDR3 coding sequence is TGTGCCAGCAGCCCATATTCCGGGACCGTCACTTATGAGCAGTTCTTC.

This clonotype was detected only a few times. The chain combines TRBV12-3 or TRBV12-4 with TRBJ2-1; 10 bases align to TRBD2. After removal of 7 bases from V and 5 bases from J, the junction contained 17 bases not matched to a gene. The CDR3 covers 18 residues. DNA of the CDR3: TGTGCCAGCACCATGCTATCGAGTAGCGGGGGGATCAACAATGAGCAGTTCTTC. This sequence encodes CASTMLSSSGGINNEQFF.

The chain has TRBV12-5 and TRBJ2-3, with TRBD2 matching over 9 bases. The length of the CDR3 is 14 residues. Germline-derived CDR1 and CDR2 are LGHNT and FRNRAP. V lost 7 bases, J lost 6 bases, and 8 bases stayed unmatched. CDR3 loop: CASAAGTSSDTQYF. The CDR3 DNA follows: TGTGCTAGTGCCGCGGGGACTAGCAGCGATACGCAGTATTTT.

This clonotype was counted between two and nine times. The rearrangement uses TRBV14 and TRBJ2-1; 10 nucleotides line up with TRBD2. The CDR3 is 16 amino acids. CDR1 is SGHDN, CDR2 FVKESK, per germline. The ends lost 3 bases at V and 4 bases at J; junction bases unmatched: 6. The CDR3 sequence: CASSQGGLAAYNEQFF. The CDR3 DNA reads TGTGCCAGCAGCCAGGGTGGACTAGCGGCGTACAATGAGCAGTTCTTC.

The CDR3: CATSTDGGLETQYF. The DNA for the CDR3 is TGTGCCACCAGCACCGACGGAGGGTTGGAGACCCAGTACTTC. The chain recombines TRBV15 with TRBJ2-7; TRBD2 is a possible D gene (6 bases). The J call may be incorrect, as the DNA end agrees better with TRBJ2-5. The CDR3 contains 14 residues. CDR1 and CDR2 from the germline V gene are LNHNV and YYDKDF (reference sequence).

The chain links TRBV7-9 to TRBJ2-4; D may correspond to TRBD1 or TRBD2 (5 bases each). V was shortened by 3 bases and J by 8 bases, with 14 bases between the two germline ends. This CDR3 comprises 14 residues. CDR1 SEHNR and CDR2 FQNEAQ come from the germline V gene (reference sequence). DNA of the CDR3: TGTGCCAGCAGCTTGCTCGGGACGAAGGACATTCAGTACTTC. Translated, it gives CASSLLGTKDIQYF.

This clonotype came up a few times. This sequence joins TRBV28 and TRBJ2-7; no clear D. CDR3 size: 14 residues. V was pared by 5 bases and J by 0 bases, with 11 bases between. Germline values: CDR1 MDHEN, CDR2 SYDVKM. CDR3 nucleotide sequence: TGTGCCAGCAGTCAAGGGTGGAGCTCCTACGAGCAGTACTTC. Its protein is CASSQGWSSYEQYF.